This T cell receptor (beta chain) was sequenced in a study of tumor-infiltrating lymphocytes in oesophageal squamous cell carcinoma. This clonotype is medium-sized by share. TCRdb independently ran MiXCR on the PCR reads; one entry per CDR3 protein. In the table there are 10,000 to 14,000 distinct CDR3 sequences, around three fifths of which are singletons. V lost 5 bases and J 6 bases, leaving 7 bases between the germline ends. Germline loops: CDR1 SEHNR, CDR2 FQNEAQ (reference sequence). The CDR3 extends over 12 amino acids. Material: esophageal tumor tissue. V usage is TRBV7-9 and J usage is TRBJ1-4; D uncertain. The sequence was collected from a male donor with esophageal squamous cell carcinoma. The CDR3 nucleotides read TGTGCCAGCAGCCCCCGTTATGAAAAACTGTTTTTT. Its translation: CASSPRYEKLFF.